Below are 10 T cell receptor beta chains sequenced from a single sample in a study of T cell changes during pregnancy in multiple sclerosis. Sequencing used immunoSEQ multiplex PCR; TCRdb keeps in-frame clones, though not all of them. The sample lists some 140,000 clones; roughly 97% were seen once. The sequencing here drew on peripheral blood, taken after pregnancy. The receptors stem from a female donor with multiple sclerosis, enrolled in a pregnancy study.

The chain carries TRBV6-5 and TRBJ2-5, with 10 bases aligning to TRBD1. V trimming: 6 bases; J trimming: 6 bases; junction bases outside the gene matches: 10. The CDR3 is 15 residues long. CDR1 and CDR2 from the germline V gene are MNHEY and SVGAGI. The CDR3 nucleotides are TGTGCCAGCAGGGGACCGGGACAGGGGTTTCAGACCCAGTACTTC. Protein sequence: CASRGPGQGFQTQYF.

The J gene is TRBJ2-3, the V gene TRBV15; the D gene is possibly TRBD1 (6 bases). Trimming removed 0 bases from V and 5 bases from J, with 21 bases in between. This CDR3 is built from 18 residues. Germline V gene sequence: CDR1 LNHNV, CDR2 YYDKDF (reference sequence). The CDR3 nucleotides read TGTGCCACCAGCAGAGATCGGCTGAGCAGGGGATTGAGAGATACGCAGTATTTT. Translated: CATSRDRLSRGLRDTQYF.

The rearrangement joins TRBV6-5 to TRBJ2-7; D perhaps matches TRBD1 (6 bases). Trimming took 6 bases from V and 0 from J, leaving 9 bases between them. This CDR3 spans 13 amino acids. The germline CDR1 and CDR2 sequences are MNHEY and SVGAGI. CDR3 loop: CASRQGSSYEQYF. The CDR3 region has the DNA TGTGCCAGCAGACAGGGTAGCTCCTACGAGCAGTACTTC.

V is TRBV7-2 and J is TRBJ2-1, with 11 bases lining up with TRBD2. The J segment lost 7 bases and the V segment lost 1 base, leaving 9 bases of the junction unmatched. CDR3 length: 17 amino acids. CDR1 and CDR2 (germline): SGHTA, FQGNSA. CDR3 amino acids: CASSLVSLAGGKNEQFF. Written as DNA, the CDR3 is TGTGCCAGCAGCTTAGTAAGTCTAGCGGGAGGTAAAAATGAGCAGTTCTTC.

This clone was counted once. The V call is TRBV30, the J call TRBJ2-1; TRBD2 agrees at 8 bases. In germline, CDR1 is GTSNPN, CDR2 SVGIG (reference sequence). The CDR3 totals 15 residues. With V trimmed by 3 bases and J by 6 bases, 10 bases remained unmatched. The DNA for the CDR3 is TGTGCCTGGAGGGGAGGACTAGCTTCCGCCAATGAGCAGTTCTTC. The encoded protein is CAWRGGLASANEQFF. Looking up the rest from reference TRBV30 and TRBJ2-1 gives the full variable domain: SQTIHQWPATLVQPVGSPLSLECTVEGTSNPNLYWYRQAAGRGLQLLFYSVGIGQISSEVPQNLSASRPQDRQFILSSKKLLLSDSGFYLCAWRGGLASANEQFFGPGTRLTVL.

The chain carries TRBV7-2 and TRBJ2-5, with TRBD2 identical over 10 bases. V lost 5 bases to trimming and J lost 2 bases; unmatched junction nucleotides: 5. CDR3 length: 15 residues. Germline V gives CDR1 SGHTA, CDR2 FQGNSA. CDR3 amino acids: CASSLGLAAQETQYF. CDR3 DNA: TGTGCCAGCAGCCTCGGACTAGCGGCTCAAGAGACCCAGTACTTC.

This chain links TRBV7-6 with TRBJ2-1; D is perhaps TRBD2 (5 bases). CDR3 size: 15 residues. Germline CDR1 is SGHVS and CDR2 is FNYEAQ. Trimming stripped 5 bases from V and 2 bases from J, with 13 bases between. The CDR3, as DNA: TGTGCCAGCAGCCCGAGGGAGTCAGCCTACAATGAGCAGTTCTTC. It translates to CASSPRESAYNEQFF.

The J gene is TRBJ1-2, the V gene TRBV30, with TRBD1 identical over 10 bases. The germline V gene encodes CDR1 GTSNPN and CDR2 SVGIG (reference sequence). V was pared by 2 bases and J by 0 bases, with 6 bases of the junction left unmatched. The length of the CDR3 is 16 residues. The CDR3, as DNA: TGTGCCTGGAGTCGGACAGGGGGTAAGTCTAACTATGGCTACACCTTC. It encodes CAWSRTGGKSNYGYTF.

The rearrangement joins TRBV6-6 to TRBJ2-7; possible D gene TRBD1, 5 bases. The ends were cut back, 3 bases at V and 7 bases at J, with 10 bases in the middle. Germline loops: CDR1 MNHNY, CDR2 SVGAGI (reference sequence). The CDR3 totals 12 residues. This CDR3 reads CASSYSRDEQYF. In DNA form, the CDR3 reads TGTGCCAGCAGTTATTCCAGGGATGAGCAGTACTTC.

V is TRBV7-8 and J is TRBJ1-5; the D gene is possibly TRBD1 (6 bases). The CDR3 consists of 15 residues. Between the trimmed V and J ends, which lost 2 bases and 5 bases, there was a span of 13 bases. Germline V gene sequence: CDR1 SGHVS, CDR2 FQNEAQ. The DNA for the CDR3 is TGTGCCAGCAGCTTAAGCCACAGGGCTGATCAGCCCCAGCATTTT. Translating it yields CASSLSHRADQPQHF.